This TCR beta chain was sequenced in a study of blood T cell repertoires in COVID-19 (TCRdb year 2020). For the wider study: Samples from collaborators originated in the United States, Italy and Spain and spanned both the acute and convalescent phases of COVID-19. The material from the prospective study consisted of cDNA or gDNA derived from T cells, B-cell-depleted T cells, or PBMCs. Subjects who had been exposed to COVID-19, were actively infected with it, or had recovered from it provided the deeply sampled blood TCRbeta repertoires that made up the dataset. The repertoires were released in a freely available public database intended as a resource for research on the immune response to SARS-CoV-2. The samples were drawn from two sources: the first 160 participants of the ongoing ImmuneRACE study, and fewer than 1,500 subjects contributed by 6 global collaborators. Sample metadata almost always included a de-identified subject ID, COVID-19 status, age in years and sex. Where available, HLA class I and class II types were taken from metadata supplied by the sample provider and were not determined by assay-based typing.

Regarding this clone: Which antigen it targets is not known. No clone much larger than this one lies a single base away; base qualities are absent.

The immunoSEQ Assay, a bias-controlled multiplex PCR, was used to amplify TCRbeta CDR3 regions from genomic DNA. Turning to the authors' computational methods: Nucleated cell counts per sample were estimated from amplification of reference gene primers within the assay. To quantify the absolute abundance of each unique TCRbeta CDR3 rearrangement, sequence reads were collapsed and filtered. For each sample, productive Simpson clonality was calculated by taking the square root of Simpson's diversity index across productive rearrangements. In TCRdb, the immuneACCESS table is reduced to in-frame sequences with V and J assigned. These tables do not hold every clone; where another copy was compared, an unresolved V gene accounts for under half, and the others remain unexplained. The V and J calls and clone size were taken over from that table, and D and trimming were inferred from the DNA. The sample data list about 140,000 clones, and around 76% of these were observed just once. The top ten hold around 12% of the sample.

As encoded in the germline V gene, CDR1 is MNHNS while CDR2 is SASEGT. V is cut back by 4 bases and J by 0 bases, with 9 bases in the junction unmatched. The CDR3, from cysteine to phenylalanine, totals 17 residues. CDR3 DNA is the only sequence kept; it has 51 bases, read in frame from the first base. The collaborating institutions used their own protocols to collect whole blood in K2EDTA tubes. Collaborator samples were shipped for TCRbeta analysis as frozen whole blood, isolated PBMCs, or DNA extracted from either sample type. The research as a whole found: The amount of clinical and demographic metadata varied by source and participant and was provided uncurated.

The V and J segments used are TRBV6-1 and TRBJ2-4, with TRBD1 identical over 7 junction bases. The sequenced material came from peripheral blood. This receptor was taken from an elderly man with acute or convalescent COVID-19. The DNA sequence reads TGTGCCAGCAGTGCCCTCCGGGACAGACTAGCCAAAAACATTCAGTACTTC. This codes for CASSALRDRLAKNIQYF.